Sequencing of this T cell receptor (beta chain) was carried out in a study of long-term antiretroviral therapy in people with HIV. This clone has only one observation. The antigen is not known. The run of the v3.0 immunoSEQ assay was at survey level. TCRdb keeps only in-frame clones here, not all; method: immunoSEQ multiplex PCR. The sample holds some 36,000 clones, more than 75% seen once. The study, taken as a whole, reports: Control repertoires displayed wider CDR3 length ranges than the HIV repertoires. Patients on ART gained diversity, which nonetheless stayed below transplant donor controls. Those clones which expanded before ART made up the dominant part of the repertoire at all time points. ART adherence, viral resistance and therapy changes went unrecorded.

Per germline, CDR1 SGDLS and CDR2 YYNGEE. This CDR3 is 15 amino acids long. Trimming left V 5 bases short and J 2 bases short, with 14 bases between. The sequencing used unsorted PBMCs, collected roughly 2.9 years before starting antiretroviral therapy. The chain joins TRBV9 to TRBJ2-1, with D perhaps TRBD1 or TRBD2 (5 bases each). The sequence was collected from a woman aged 25 to 39 with HIV. CDR3 amino acids: CASRGVQGPYNEQFF. The DNA of the CDR3 is TGTGCCAGCAGGGGGGTTCAGGGACCCTACAATGAGCAGTTCTTC.